The entry below gives a single T cell receptor (beta chain) sequence along with its context. Its specificity is not known. These data originate in a study of cytomegalovirus exposure and HLA in healthy donors. Study-level findings and limits: A few of the chains that were CMV-associated were confirmed in vitro to be specific for CMV antigens. An ancestry cluster, one associated with Asian ancestry, reportedly showed fewer N-insertions than the approximately 670-donor mean in a later analysis.

This CDR3 has 14 residues. Germline-derived CDR1 and CDR2 are SNHLY and FYNNEI. Losses at the gene ends were 6 bases for V and 5 bases for J; bases not matched to a gene: 9. PCR amplification relied on 60 Vbeta primers (plus 13 Jbeta primers). The repertoire was sequenced with immunoSEQ multiplex PCR; TCRdb's copy has only in-frame clones and lacks some. The table shows roughly 250,000 clones, with almost 85% occurring only once. Sequenced input: PBMCs. The sequence derives from a middle-aged woman in good health and CMV-seropositive. This chain uses TRBV2 with TRBJ1-1; TRBD1 matches at 7 bases. The CDR3 coding sequence is TGTGCCAGCAGCCCGGACAGGCGAGATACTGAAGCTTTCTTT. Translating gives CASSPDRRDTEAFF.